The TCR beta chain described here comes from a study of T cells in localized non-small cell lung cancer. General study results and limits: Adjacent uninvolved lung had the highest clonality, suggesting focused antigen responses. Researchers found a median approximately 55 of the top 100 tumor clones in adjacent lung. Those with higher blood T cell density had longer overall survival. Because sequencing included only one region (of the tumor), heterogeneity remains possible.

Measured with immunoSEQ multiplex PCR; TCRdb has only the in-frame clones, and not every one. The sample holds some 78,000 clones, 84% seen once. Turning to this clone: No antigen is known for it.

CDR1 and CDR2 from the germline V gene are GTSNPN and SVGIG (reference sequence). V dropped 1 base and J dropped 3 bases, with 9 bases sitting between them. The CDR3 totals 13 residues. The starting material was peripheral blood, obtained before any cancer treatment. This TCR was recovered from a man between 40 and 69 years old with stage I lung adenocarcinoma. This chain joins TRBV30 and TRBJ2-5; D unresolved. The CDR3 is CAWSGWQEETQYF. The CDR3 DNA reads as TGTGCCTGGAGTGGATGGCAAGAAGAGACCCAGTACTTC.